What follows are 17 T cell receptor beta chains derived from one specimen sequenced in a study of blood T cell repertoires in COVID-19. Only in-frame clones appear in the TCRdb table, and some are missing; sequencing was by immunoSEQ multiplex PCR. The sample consists of roughly 220,000 clones, nearly 90% of them appearing once. Sequenced input: PBMCs or T cells enriched from blood (not recorded which). These receptors were collected from a man aged 25-45 years who had been exposed to COVID-19.

This clone occurred a few times. The genes are TRBV18 and TRBJ1-3, with 11 bases fitting TRBD1. The CDR3 consists of 17 residues. V lost 4 bases and J lost 2; bases outside the gene matches: 7. The germline V gene encodes CDR1 KGHSH and CDR2 LQKENI. The CDR3 here is CASSLDGQGAAGNTIYF. In DNA form, the CDR3 reads TGTGCCAGCTCACTAGACGGACAGGGGGCCGCTGGAAACACCATATATTTT.

This chain connects TRBV7-8 to TRBJ1-1; possibly TRBD1 for D (5 bases). The length of the CDR3 is 14 residues. The germline gives CDR1 SGHVS, CDR2 FQNEAQ. Between the trimmed V and J ends, which lost 3 bases and 4 bases, there was a span of 12 bases. DNA for the CDR3: TGTGCCAGCAGCTTTACGGGGGGGAGCACTGAAGCTTTCTTT. Protein product: CASSFTGGSTEAFF.

The chain is built from TRBV6-5 and TRBJ1-2; D is undetermined. V shed 7 bases and J shed 2 bases, with 11 bases lying between them. This CDR3 region has 13 residues. Germline CDR1 MNHEY, CDR2 SVGAGI. The CDR3 reads CASTWATNYGYTF. CDR3 DNA sequence: TGTGCCAGCACCTGGGCGACCAACTATGGCTACACCTTC.

The chain joins TRBV9 to TRBJ2-2; D gene uncertain. The germline V gene encodes CDR1 SGDLS and CDR2 YYNGEE. V was pared by 3 bases and J by 1 base, with 10 bases between. The length of the CDR3 is 15 residues. CDR3 in amino acids: CASSDLTGNTGELFF. The CDR3 bases are TGTGCCAGCAGCGACCTAACCGGGAACACCGGGGAGCTGTTTTTT. Looking up the rest from reference TRBV9 and TRBJ2-2 gives the full variable domain: DSGVTQTPKHLITATGQRVTLRCSPRSGDLSVYWYQQSLDQGLQFLIQYYNGEERAKGNILERFSAQQFPDLHSELNLSSLELGDSALYFCASSDLTGNTGELFFGEGSRLTVL.

The chain employs TRBV3-1 (or the pseudogene TRBV3-2) and TRBJ2-2; D is uncertain. CDR3 length: 12 residues. Germline CDR1 LGHDT, CDR2 YNNKEL (reference sequence). V was pared by 4 bases and J by 8 bases, with 8 bases between. CDR3 residues: CASSLGEGELFF. Here the CDR3 DNA reads TGTGCCAGCAGCCTTGGAGAGGGGGAGCTGTTTTTT.

The CDR3 DNA is TGTGCCAGCAGCTTGGGGGGTGGACAAAAACTGTTTTTT. Protein sequence: CASSLGGGQKLFF. The chain uses TRBV11-2 and TRBJ1-4; D perhaps matches TRBD1 (5 bases). The CDR3 spans 13 residues. Between the trimmed V and J ends, which lost 3 bases and 9 bases, there was a span of 11 bases. The germline CDR1 and CDR2 sequences are SGHAT and FQNNGV. The variable domain in full, completed from reference TRBV11-2 and TRBJ1-4, reads EAGVAQSPRYKIIEKRQSVAFWCNPISGHATLYWYQQILGQGPKLLIQFQNNGVVDDSQLPKDRFSAERLKGVDSTLKIQPAKLEDSAVYLCASSLGGGQKLFFGSGTQLSVL.

The chain links TRBV5-5 to TRBJ1-6; the D is unclear. Germline CDR1 is SGHKS and CDR2 is YYEKEE (reference sequence). The CDR3 is 14 amino acids. V lost 2 bases and J 3 bases, leaving 6 bases between the germline ends. DNA of the CDR3: TGTGCCAGCAGCTTTGGCAGCTATAATTCACCCCTCCACTTT. The encoded protein is CASSFGSYNSPLHF.

The J gene is TRBJ1-4, the V gene TRBV18; 7 bases match TRBD1. J lost 7 bases, V lost 2 bases, and 1 base had no gene match. The length of the CDR3 is 13 residues. Per germline, CDR1 KGHSH and CDR2 LQKENI. Written as DNA, the CDR3 is TGTGCCAGCTCACCAAGACAGGGTGAAAAACTGTTTTTT. It encodes CASSPRQGEKLFF.

This rearrangement joins TRBV9 to TRBJ2-1; 9 nucleotides agree with TRBD2. This CDR3 is 15 amino acids long. Germline V gene data show CDR1 as SGDLS and CDR2 as YYNGEE. Germline trimming cut 4 bases from V and 4 bases from J; bases unmatched to any gene: 6. The CDR3 DNA reads TGTGCCAGCAGCCAAAGCGGGGGGAGTTACAATGAGCAGTTCTTC. Translating it yields CASSQSGGSYNEQFF. Combining the CDR3 with reference TRBV9 and TRBJ2-1 gives the whole variable domain DSGVTQTPKHLITATGQRVTLRCSPRSGDLSVYWYQQSLDQGLQFLIQYYNGEERAKGNILERFSAQQFPDLHSELNLSSLELGDSALYFCASSQSGGSYNEQFFGPGTRLTVL.

Only one count was recorded for this clone. The chain links TRBV6-5 to TRBJ1-5; TRBD1 matches at 9 bases. Germline CDR1 reads MNHEY; CDR2 reads SVGAGI. The CDR3 has 14 residues. Trimming took 6 bases from V and 6 from J; bases not matched to a gene: 6. The CDR3 is CASRWTGEGQPQHF. The CDR3 DNA reads TGTGCCAGCAGGTGGACAGGGGAGGGTCAGCCCCAGCATTTT.

This clone was picked up one time. The V call is TRBV19, the J call TRBJ1-6; D is unclear. The V and J ends lost 2 bases and 7 bases respectively, with 18 bases between them. CDR3 length: 17 amino acids. In germline, CDR1 is LNHDA, CDR2 SQIVND (reference sequence). CDR3 sequence: CASSIIDGGGMNSPLHF. Written as DNA, the CDR3 is TGTGCCAGTAGTATAATAGACGGTGGAGGGATGAATTCACCCCTCCACTTT.

The V gene is TRBV6-5, the J gene TRBJ2-1; tentatively, D is TRBD2 (5 bases). The ends were cut back, 5 bases at V and 6 bases at J, with 17 bases in the middle. The CDR3 has 15 amino acids. CDR1 and CDR2 (germline): MNHEY, SVGAGI. In DNA, the CDR3 is TGTGCCAGCAGTCGTGGGAGCTTTGCTATCAATGAGCAGTTCTTC. It encodes CASSRGSFAINEQFF.

V is TRBV11-2 and J is TRBJ2-2; TRBD2 matches 11 bases. Germline trimming cut 1 base from V and 1 base from J; bases unmatched to any gene: 5. CDR3 length: 18 residues. Looked up from germline, CDR1 is SGHAT and CDR2 is FQNNGV. The CDR3 DNA follows: TGTGCCAGCAGCTTAGGAGTAGCGGGGGGGATGAACACCGGGGAGCTGTTTTTT. Protein: CASSLGVAGGMNTGELFF.

V usage is TRBV7-9 and J usage is TRBJ2-5, with D possibly matching TRBD2 (5 bases). This CDR3 is 14 amino acids long. Trimming removed 7 bases at V and 2 bases at J, with 14 bases between. Germline V gene sequence: CDR1 SEHNR, CDR2 FQNEAQ (reference sequence). CDR3 region: CASTPLGSQETQYF. As DNA, the CDR3 is TGTGCCAGCACCCCACTAGGCAGTCAAGAGACCCAGTACTTC.

V is TRBV12-3 or TRBV12-4 and J is TRBJ2-2; D possibly corresponds to TRBD2 (7 bases). Trimming took 6 bases from V and 5 from J, leaving 10 bases between them. CDR3 length: 13 residues. CDR3 protein: CASRKGGTGELFF. The CDR3 DNA follows: TGTGCCAGCAGAAAGGGGGGGACCGGGGAGCTGTTTTTT.

The V and J genes are TRBV5-1 and TRBJ2-7; 8 positions match TRBD2. J gave up 5 bases and V 5 bases, and 9 bases lay outside the gene matches. Germline CDR1 is SGHRS and CDR2 is YFSETQ. The CDR3 sequence is 14 residues long. The CDR3 region has the DNA TGCGCCAGCAGGCTTATCGGGGGGGCCCACGAGCAGTACTTC. Protein: CASRLIGGAHEQYF.

This rearrangement joins TRBV12-3 or TRBV12-4 to TRBJ1-6, with D hard to call. V lost 4 bases and J lost 7, with 8 bases in between. This CDR3 contains 13 residues. In DNA, the CDR3 is TGTGCCAGCAGTTGGACGGGGAATTCACCCCTCCACTTT. This encodes CASSWTGNSPLHF.